Listed below are T cell receptor beta chains from one sample, sequenced in a study of shared clonotypes between healthy human individuals. Only in-frame clones appear in the TCRdb table, and some are missing; sequencing was by immunoSEQ multiplex PCR. Of about 2.1 million clones in the sample, about 92% are singletons; the top ten hold under 2%. Sequenced input: naive CD8+ T cells from PBMCs. Every receptor here comes from a man younger than 30 in good health. Some clones in this sample may be carry-over from other donors' samples. The CDR3 runs from the conserved cysteine through the conserved F or W. The order of the fields is CDR3 protein, CDR3 DNA, J gene, clone size, V gene, D gene. D genes are given only for firm matches. Clone sizes are given selectively: once, few, many, or a class where the clone is expanded.

cdr3_aa: CASRIAGVSYNEQFF; cdr3_nt: TGTGCCAGCAGGATAGCGGGAGTGTCCTACAATGAGCAGTTCTTC; j_call: TRBJ2-1; clone_size: .; v_call: TRBV27; d_call: TRBD2
cdr3_aa: CASSESVRKAYGYTF; cdr3_nt: TGTGCCAGCAGTGAAAGTGTCAGGAAGGCTTATGGCTACACCTTC; j_call: TRBJ1-2; clone_size: few; v_call: TRBV6-1; d_call: .
cdr3_aa: CASSLSTGGRHYYGYTF; cdr3_nt: TGTGCCAGCAGTTTATCGACAGGGGGCCGTCACTACTATGGCTACACCTTC; j_call: TRBJ1-2; clone_size: .; v_call: TRBV27; d_call: TRBD1
cdr3_aa: CASILDRGSYEQYF; cdr3_nt: TGTGCCAGCATCCTAGACAGGGGGAGCTACGAGCAGTACTTC; j_call: TRBJ2-7; clone_size: once; v_call: TRBV6-6; d_call: TRBD1
cdr3_aa: CASSFGGRYWGYEQYF; cdr3_nt: TGTGCCAGCAGCTTCGGCGGGAGGTATTGGGGCTACGAGCAGTACTTC; j_call: TRBJ2-7; clone_size: .; v_call: TRBV5-5; d_call: TRBD2
cdr3_aa: CASSVGDPEAFF; cdr3_nt: TGTGCCAGCAGCGTGGGGGATCCTGAAGCTTTCTTT; j_call: TRBJ1-1; clone_size: .; v_call: TRBV9; d_call: .
cdr3_aa: CASNRGGLNQPQHF; cdr3_nt: TGTGCCAGTAACAGGGGAGGTTTGAATCAGCCCCAGCATTTT; j_call: TRBJ1-5; clone_size: .; v_call: TRBV6-1; d_call: TRBD1
cdr3_aa: CAWSGGYSNQPQHF; cdr3_nt: TGTGCCTGGAGTGGTGGCTATAGCAATCAGCCCCAGCATTTT; j_call: TRBJ1-5; clone_size: .; v_call: TRBV30; d_call: .
cdr3_aa: CASSYRDSPYEQYF; cdr3_nt: TGTGCCAGCAGCTACCGGGACAGTCCCTACGAGCAGTACTTC; j_call: TRBJ2-7; clone_size: .; v_call: TRBV7-9; d_call: TRBD1
cdr3_aa: CGCTGEDTGELFF; cdr3_nt: TGTGGATGTACGGGAGAGGACACCGGGGAGCTGTTTTTT; j_call: TRBJ2-2; clone_size: few; v_call: TRBV19; d_call: .
cdr3_aa: CASSFRDRGNTEAFF; cdr3_nt: TGTGCCAGCAGCTTCCGGGACAGGGGCAACACTGAAGCTTTCTTT; j_call: TRBJ1-1; clone_size: .; v_call: TRBV27; d_call: TRBD1
cdr3_aa: CASSVKDYRYNRANVLTF; cdr3_nt: TGTGCCAGCAGTGTTAAAGATTACCGATACAATCGGGCCAACGTCCTGACTTTC; j_call: TRBJ2-6; clone_size: .; v_call: TRBV2; d_call: .
cdr3_aa: CASSQVHSGADTQYF; cdr3_nt: TGTGCCAGCAGCCAAGTTCACAGCGGGGCAGATACGCAGTATTTT; j_call: TRBJ2-3; clone_size: .; v_call: TRBV4-2; d_call: TRBD2
cdr3_aa: CASSQMGLADPYEQYF; cdr3_nt: TGTGCCAGCAGCCAAATGGGACTAGCGGACCCCTACGAGCAGTACTTC; j_call: TRBJ2-7; clone_size: .; v_call: TRBV5-4; d_call: TRBD2
cdr3_aa: CGAGPGGSYNEQFF; cdr3_nt: TGTGGGGCGGGGCCTGGAGGCTCCTACAATGAGCAGTTCTTC; j_call: TRBJ2-1; clone_size: .; v_call: TRBV6-5; d_call: .
cdr3_aa: CASSLSFAGASGRSYNEQFF; cdr3_nt: TGTGCCAGCAGCTTAAGTTTTGCGGGGGCTAGCGGGAGGTCCTACAATGAGCAGTTCTTC; j_call: TRBJ2-1; clone_size: .; v_call: TRBV7-8; d_call: TRBD2
cdr3_aa: CASSIDGVGQGYNEQFF; cdr3_nt: TGTGCCAGTAGTATAGACGGAGTGGGACAGGGCTACAATGAGCAGTTCTTC; j_call: TRBJ2-1; clone_size: once; v_call: TRBV19; d_call: TRBD1
cdr3_aa: CATSSQVGRRSEQYF; cdr3_nt: TGTGCCACCAGCAGCCAGGTCGGGAGGAGGTCCGAGCAGTACTTC; j_call: TRBJ2-7; clone_size: .; v_call: TRBV15; d_call: TRBD2
cdr3_aa: CASSPGTNTGELFF; cdr3_nt: TGTGCCAGCAGTCCAGGGACAAACACCGGGGAGCTGTTTTTT; j_call: TRBJ2-2; clone_size: .; v_call: TRBV27; d_call: .
cdr3_aa: CASSQANPIYEQYF; cdr3_nt: TGCGCCAGCAGCCAAGCGAACCCAATCTACGAGCAGTACTTC; j_call: TRBJ2-7; clone_size: .; v_call: TRBV4-1; d_call: .
cdr3_aa: CASSGRDSGYEQYF; cdr3_nt: TGTGCCAGCAGCGGCCGGGACAGCGGCTACGAGCAGTACTTC; j_call: TRBJ2-7; clone_size: .; v_call: TRBV9; d_call: TRBD1
cdr3_aa: CASSFGSAGGDEQYF; cdr3_nt: TGTGCCAGCAGCTTTGGTTCAGCGGGAGGGGACGAGCAGTACTTC; j_call: TRBJ2-7; clone_size: .; v_call: TRBV7-9; d_call: TRBD2
cdr3_aa: CASSLGTGRDGYEQYF; cdr3_nt: TGTGCCAGCAGCTTAGGGACAGGGAGGGACGGCTACGAGCAGTACTTC; j_call: TRBJ2-7; clone_size: .; v_call: TRBV11-1; d_call: .
cdr3_aa: CASSHGDRGTKNIQYF; cdr3_nt: TGCGCCAGCAGCCACGGGGACAGGGGAACCAAAAACATTCAGTACTTC; j_call: TRBJ2-4; clone_size: .; v_call: TRBV4-1; d_call: TRBD1